This TCR beta chain emerged from a study of blood T cell repertoires in COVID-19. Overall study context: From T cells, B-cell-depleted T cells, or PBMCs came the material, which was cDNA or gDNA.

Repertoires were generated with immunoSEQ multiplex PCR, while TCRdb's copy carries only in-frame clones and drops some. The sample carries fewer than 250,000 clones, approximately 86% recorded once. The sequencing sample was made of peripheral blood. The receptor's source is a human donor in a cohort sampled during active COVID-19.

The CDR3 DNA follows: TGCGCCAGCAGCTTGGGGGGACAGGGCGCTGGTGGCTACACCTTC. It is translated as CASSLGGQGAGGYTF. The chain carries TRBV5-1 and TRBJ1-2; the match to TRBD1 covers 9 bases. J lost 7 bases, V lost 0 bases, and 7 bases had no gene match. CDR1 is SGHRS, CDR2 YFSETQ, per germline. The CDR3 sequence is 15 residues long.